This is a list of T cell receptor beta chains from one sample in a study of CD8 T cells in ankylosing spondylitis. TCRdb re-called the 5' RACE reads through MiXCR, storing one row per CDR3 protein. The sample lists 150,000 to 200,000 distinct CDR3 sequences, about 18% occurring once. Sample: blood, either unsorted or a sorted T cell fraction (not recorded which). These receptors were collected from a male donor aged 5 to 29 with ankylosing spondylitis or in good health (not recorded which). Both conserved end residues are part of each CDR3. Fields, in order: J gene, clone size, V gene, D gene, CDR3 protein, CDR3 DNA. The D gene is left open where the match is weak. Expanded clones get a size class; other rows say once, few or many, or leave the size out.

J: TRBJ1-5; size: many; V: TRBV7-9; D: .; CDR3: CASSPLGAHQPQHF; DNA: TGTGCCAGCAGCCCGTTAGGGGCGCATCAGCCCCAGCATTTT
J: TRBJ1-5; size: few; V: TRBV4-1; D: .; CDR3: CASSQDRGGWNQPQHF; DNA: TGCGCCAGCAGCCAAGATAGGGGAGGGTGGAATCAGCCCCAGCATTTT
J: TRBJ1-2; size: many; V: TRBV5-1; D: .; CDR3: CASSFLQGNYGYTF; DNA: TGCGCCAGCAGCTTCCTCCAGGGGAACTATGGCTACACCTTC
J: TRBJ2-3; size: many; V: TRBV7-9; D: TRBD2; CDR3: CASSISGRVPDTQYF; DNA: TGTGCCAGCAGCATTAGCGGGAGAGTCCCAGATACGCAGTATTTT
J: TRBJ1-2; size: many; V: TRBV10-3; D: .; CDR3: CAISDSTNYGYTF; DNA: TGTGCCATCAGTGACAGTACTAACTATGGCTACACCTTC
J: TRBJ2-3; size: many; V: TRBV12-3/TRBV12-4; D: .; CDR3: CASRRAEDTQYF; DNA: TGTGCCAGCAGACGGGCAGAAGATACGCAGTATTTT
J: TRBJ2-3; size: many; V: TRBV18; D: .; CDR3: CASSPPAGLPPDTQYF; DNA: TGTGCCAGCTCACCACCGGCAGGTCTCCCCCCGGATACGCAGTATTTT
J: TRBJ2-1; size: .; V: TRBV5-1; D: .; CDR3: CASTVTGPEQFF; DNA: TGCGCCAGCACCGTAACAGGGCCAGAGCAGTTCTTC
J: TRBJ2-1; size: many; V: TRBV20-1; D: TRBD1; CDR3: CSARGDRGLDNEQFF; DNA: TGCAGTGCTAGAGGTGACAGGGGTTTGGACAATGAGCAGTTCTTC
J: TRBJ2-5; size: many; V: TRBV4-2; D: TRBD2; CDR3: CASSQDLAGERGETQYF; DNA: TGTGCCAGCAGCCAAGATTTAGCGGGAGAGCGGGGGGAGACCCAGTACTTC
J: TRBJ1-1; size: .; V: TRBV4-1; D: .; CDR3: CASSPPEDGGNTEAFF; DNA: TGCGCCAGCAGCCCTCCCGAGGACGGAGGGAACACTGAAGCTTTCTTT
J: TRBJ2-1; size: many; V: TRBV7-6; D: .; CDR3: CASTPRASPNEQFF; DNA: TGTGCCAGCACCCCTCGAGCGAGTCCCAATGAGCAGTTCTTC
J: TRBJ2-2; size: many; V: TRBV12-3/TRBV12-4; D: TRBD1; CDR3: CASRITGVGELFF; DNA: TGTGCCAGCAGAATAACAGGGGTCGGGGAGCTGTTTTTT
J: TRBJ2-3; size: many; V: TRBV12-3/TRBV12-4; D: TRBD2; CDR3: CATQNGGLEVADTQYF; DNA: TGTGCAACCCAAAACGGTGGACTAGAGGTCGCAGATACGCAGTATTTT
J: TRBJ2-3; size: .; V: TRBV6-5; D: TRBD2; CDR3: CASSYGSGTSGTDTQYF; DNA: TGTGCCAGCAGTTACGGCTCCGGGACTAGCGGCACAGATACGCAGTATTTT
J: TRBJ1-1; size: many; V: TRBV24-1; D: .; CDR3: CATSGGATNTEAFF; DNA: TGTGCCACCTCAGGCGGGGCTACGAACACTGAAGCTTTCTTT